This T cell receptor (beta chain) stems from a study of T cells in Graves' hyperthyroidism and ophthalmopathy. Study-level information: Peripheral blood sampling occurred at initial diagnosis, before any treatment.

The investigators amplified TCR beta CDR3 regions from RNA transcripts. A first-round RT-PCR of the TCR CDR3 used the HTBI primer set. Via MiXCR, TCRdb re-called the multiplex PCR reads, giving one row per CDR3 protein. The sample yields around 350,000 distinct CDR3 sequences, 13% seen once. There are a few counts of this clonotype. One end of the junction fails to match germline, which may point to a read error. Germline V CDR1 and CDR2: SGHRS, YFSETQ. The CDR3 sequence is 14 residues long. The sequence came from a woman aged 18 to 35 with Graves' hyperthyroidism. The specimen was blood. The chain carries TRBV5-1 and TRBJ2-7; D not resolved. CDR3 bases: TGTGCCAGCAGCTCTATGCTTTCGTCCTACGAGCAGTACTTC. Residues: CASSSMLSSYEQYF.